This is a list of T cell receptor beta chains from one sample in a study of cytomegalovirus exposure and HLA in healthy donors. TCRdb keeps only in-frame clones here, not all; method: immunoSEQ multiplex PCR. This table holds roughly 51,000 clones. The sample comprised PBMCs. The receptor set was obtained from a woman aged 40 to 50 in good health and CMV-seronegative. CDR3s include the opening cysteine and the closing phenylalanine or tryptophan. D genes are given only for firm matches.

TRBJ1-2,-,TRBV6-5,TGTGCCAGCAGTAGAGCCACGGAGTATGGCTACACCTTC,CASSRATEYGYTF
TRBJ1-1,-,TRBV6-1,TGTGCCAGCAGTGTTAGGACAGTGGGGAACACTGAAGCTTTCTTT,CASSVRTVGNTEAFF
TRBJ2-2,TRBD1,TRBV19,TGTGCCAGTAAGGGACAGGCTATAATCGGGGAGCTGTTTTTT,CASKGQAIIGELFF
TRBJ2-2,-,TRBV7-9,TGTGCCAGCAGCCAACTCCTCAAGAACACCGGGGAGCTGTTTTTT,CASSQLLKNTGELFF
TRBJ1-5,-,TRBV6-9,TGTGCCAGCAGCCGCCCAGTGGACTATTTGAGGGATAGCAATCAGCCCCAGCATTTT,CASSRPVDYLRDSNQPQHF
TRBJ2-1,TRBD2,TRBV12-5,TGTGCTAGTGGTTTGCCGACTAGCGGGAGAAACCACAATGAGCAGTTCTTC,CASGLPTSGRNHNEQFF
TRBJ2-3,TRBD2,TRBV5-1,TGCGCCAGCAGCTTGACTAGCGGGGGCACAGATACGCAGTATTTT,CASSLTSGGTDTQYF
TRBJ2-5,TRBD1,TRBV5-1,TGCGCCAGCAGCGTTTCCGGGACAGGGGAAGAGACCCAGTACTTC,CASSVSGTGEETQYF
TRBJ2-5,TRBD1,TRBV6-1,TGTGCCAGCAGTCCAACAGGGGCCCAAGAGACCCAGTACTTC,CASSPTGAQETQYF
TRBJ1-2,-,TRBV29-1,TGCAGCGTTAGCCAGGGTGCTAACTATGGCTACACCTTC,CSVSQGANYGYTF
TRBJ2-3,TRBD2,TRBV7-9,TGTGCCAGCAGCTTAGCGCGGGGGGATACGCAGTATTTT,CASSLARGDTQYF
TRBJ1-2,TRBD1,TRBV19,TGTGCCAGTACGACCGGGACAGGGAATTCCTATGGCTACACCTTC,CASTTGTGNSYGYTF
TRBJ1-3,-,TRBV4-2,TGTGCCAGCAGCCAAGCAGACAGACACCGAATCTCTGGAAACACCATATATTTT,CASSQADRHRISGNTIYF
TRBJ1-2,-,TRBV5-1,TGCGCCAGCAGCCCCGGGGGGGAGGATTATGGCTACACCTTC,CASSPGGEDYGYTF
TRBJ2-7,TRBD2,TRBV28,TGTGCCAGCAGTCCCCCAGTAGCGGGACCTGCCACCTACGAGCAGTACTTC,CASSPPVAGPATYEQYF
TRBJ1-2,-,TRBV7-9,TGTGCCAGCAGCTTAGGTCAGGGCTCACGAGCTGGCTACACCTTC,CASSLGQGSRAGYTF
TRBJ1-5,-,TRBV5-1,TGCGCCAGCAGCTTGTATGGGGCCTATAATCAGCCCCAGCATTTT,CASSLYGAYNQPQHF
TRBJ2-4,TRBD2,TRBV30,TGTGCCTGGAAATTCAGCGGGGACATTCAGTACTTC,CAWKFSGDIQYF
TRBJ2-3,TRBD2,TRBV6-5,TGTGCCAGCAGTTTTAGCGGGAGGACGAGCACAGATACGCAGTATTTT,CASSFSGRTSTDTQYF
TRBJ1-2,-,TRBV30,TGTGCCTGGAGTATGGAGAACTATGGCTACACCTTC,CAWSMENYGYTF
TRBJ2-5,-,TRBV7-8,TGTGCCAGCAGCTTAGAATACAGTCGGGGAGAGACCCAGTACTTC,CASSLEYSRGETQYF
TRBJ2-1,TRBD2,TRBV6-6,TGTGCCAGCAGTAGCGGGAGGGATGGGTCATACAATGAGCAGTTCTTC,CASSSGRDGSYNEQFF
TRBJ2-7,TRBD2,TRBV10-3,TGTGCCATCCAAGCGGGAGTAGCGACCGAGCAGTACTTC,CAIQAGVATEQYF
TRBJ2-7,TRBD1,TRBV28,TGTGCCAGCAGTTTCCTAGGACAGGAAAACTACGAGCAGTACTTC,CASSFLGQENYEQYF
TRBJ2-5,TRBD2,TRBV9,TGTGCCAGCAGCGGTAGCGGGGGGGCCGCTGAGACCCAGTACTTC,CASSGSGGAAETQYF
TRBJ2-5,TRBD2,TRBV5-1,TGCGCCAGCAGCTTGGGACTAGCGGGGGGCTGGGATCAAGAGACCCAGTACTTC,CASSLGLAGGWDQETQYF
TRBJ2-1,TRBD1,TRBV7-9,TGTGCCAGCAGCGGGACGACAGGGATCTACAATGAGCAGTTCTTC,CASSGTTGIYNEQFF
TRBJ1-4,-,TRBV13,TGTGCCAGCACCCTCGGCGGAACTAATGAAAAACTGTTTTTT,CASTLGGTNEKLFF
TRBJ2-5,TRBD2,TRBV5-1,TGCGCCAGCAGCTTGATTCCGGCGGGAGGGGAGACCCAGTACTTC,CASSLIPAGGETQYF
TRBJ2-1,-,TRBV6-5,TGTGCCAGCAGTTACGACGGGAGCCTCTACAATGAGCAGTTCTTC,CASSYDGSLYNEQFF
TRBJ2-7,-,TRBV18,TGTGCCAGCTCCCCAGGCAGCTACGAGCAGTACTTC,CASSPGSYEQYF
TRBJ2-5,-,TRBV14,TGTGCCAGCAGCCAAATGGCTAGCCGTGGAGAGACCCAGTACTTC,CASSQMASRGETQYF
TRBJ2-7,TRBD1,TRBV6-5,TGTGCAAGTGCCGGGACAGGGTCCTACGAGCAGTACTTC,CASAGTGSYEQYF
TRBJ1-5,-,TRBV4-1,TGCGCCAGCAGCCCTCGGTTGTTGGATCAGCCCCAGCATTTT,CASSPRLLDQPQHF
TRBJ1-5,TRBD1,TRBV6-1,TGTGCCAGTACAGGGGGCGTTTATCAGCCCCAGCATTTT,CASTGGVYQPQHF
TRBJ1-1,-,TRBV28,TGTGCCAGCAAATTGCCGCTAGCTATGAACACTGAAGCTTTCTTT,CASKLPLAMNTEAFF
TRBJ2-2,-,TRBV7-3,TGTGCCAGCAGCGCCGGCGGGGAGCTGTTTTTT,CASSAGGELFF
TRBJ1-2,TRBD1,TRBV18,TGTGCCAGCTCACCTGGACAGGGGAACTATGGCTACACCTTC,CASSPGQGNYGYTF
TRBJ2-3,-,TRBV4-2,TGTGCCAGCAGCCAAGATGAGGTGTTACCTAGCACAGATACGCAGTATTTT,CASSQDEVLPSTDTQYF
TRBJ2-1,-,TRBV18,TGTGCCAGCTCACCAGACAGGACCCAGGAACAGTTCTTC,CASSPDRTQEQFF
TRBJ2-7,-,TRBV19,TGTGCCAGTAGCTCCTGGGGGCAGGGAACAGCCTACGAGCAGTACTTC,CASSSWGQGTAYEQYF
TRBJ2-5,-,TRBV19,TGTGCCAGTAGTCTCATAGACCAAGAGACCCAGTACTTC,CASSLIDQETQYF
TRBJ2-5,-,TRBV15,TGTGCCACCAGCAGGGTGGGGGGGCGAGGGCAAGAGACCCAGTACTTC,CATSRVGGRGQETQYF
TRBJ2-7,TRBD2,TRBV4-1,TGCGCCAGCAGCCAAGGATTTGGCGGGGGAAGCTCCTACGAGCAGTACTTC,CASSQGFGGGSSYEQYF
TRBJ2-3,TRBD2,TRBV9,TGTGCCAGCAGCGTAGCAGCGGGGGGGCCGAAAGATACGCAGTATTTT,CASSVAAGGPKDTQYF
TRBJ2-3,-,TRBV9,TGTGCCAGCAGCGAGGGGGGGGAACTTGGTACGCAGTATTTT,CASSEGGELGTQYF
TRBJ2-3,TRBD2,TRBV7-2,TGTGCCAGCAGCTCCGGGACTAGCGGCCCAGATACGCAGTATTTT,CASSSGTSGPDTQYF
TRBJ2-7,-,TRBV29-1,TGCAGCGTGGGGGCCCATGCGTCCCACGAGCAGTACTTC,CSVGAHASHEQYF
TRBJ2-7,TRBD2,TRBV14,TGTGCCAGCAGCCAATCAGCGGGAGAAGTGGCCTACGAGCAGTACTTC,CASSQSAGEVAYEQYF
TRBJ2-3,-,TRBV13,TGTGCCAGCAGCTTAGGGGCCGGGACTCCATATTTT,CASSLGAGTPYF